These 21 T cell receptor beta chains were sequenced from one sample in a study of regulatory T cells in long-lasting Graves disease. Arm-PCR of CDR3 regions and iRepertoire HTBI primers were used to build TCR beta libraries. TCRdb re-analysed the multiplex PCR reads in MiXCR, keeping a single row per CDR3 protein. The data contain 500,000 or so distinct CDR3 sequences, roughly 17% of them singletons. Time point of the sample: newly diagnosed GD, antithyroid drugs for less than 3 months. From RNA extracted from PBMCs, the TCR library was made. The sample also formed part of further work on T cells in Graves' hyperthyroidism and ophthalmopathy.

The source material was peripheral blood mononuclear cells (PBMCs), sampled at new diagnosis, from a patient treated with antithyroid drugs. The receptors shown here come from a man aged 40-50 years with Graves disease.

This clonotype was recorded at least ten times. The V call is TRBV11-2, the J call TRBJ2-1, with D maybe TRBD1 (6 bases). The CDR3 runs 13 residues. Germline lookup yields CDR1 SGHAT and CDR2 FQNNGV. Trimming stripped 4 bases from V and 10 bases from J, with 14 bases between. Here the CDR3 DNA reads TGTGCCAGCAGCTATTCCCAGGGACAAGAGCAGTTCTTC. Amino acid sequence: CASSYSQGQEQFF.

This clonotype was observed a single time. V usage is TRBV15 and J usage is TRBJ2-3, with D hard to call. Trimming left V 0 bases short and J 0 bases short, with 10 bases between. The germline V gene has CDR1 LNHNV and CDR2 YYDKDF (reference sequence). The CDR3 totals 16 residues. CDR3 bases: TGTGCCACCAGCAGAGAAGAAGGGATGAGCACAGATACGCAGTATTTT. This codes for CATSREEGMSTDTQYF.

Comments on this clonotype: At one boundary the junction diverges from the germline segment, which might be a read error. The chain links TRBV11-2 to TRBJ2-7; the D gene is possibly TRBD1 (6 bases). This CDR3 is built from 16 residues. Germline V lookup: CDR1 SGHAT, CDR2 FQNNGV. The CDR3 here is CASSRQGRDNSYEQHF. The CDR3 DNA sequence: TGTGCCAGCAGCCGCCAGGGTCGGGACAACTCCTACGAGCAGCACTTC.

This clonotype was counted a few times. V is TRBV6-4 and J is TRBJ2-2; possible D gene TRBD1, 5 bases. CDR3 length: 14 residues. V was trimmed by 4 bases and J by 5 bases, leaving 11 bases between them. The germline CDR1 and CDR2 sequences are MRHNA and SNTAGT. The CDR3 nucleotides are TGTGCCAGCAGTGTCAGGGATCGAACCGGGGAGCTGTTTTTT. This sequence encodes CASSVRDRTGELFF.

This clonotype was observed many times. The chain uses TRBV12-3 or TRBV12-4 and TRBJ1-3; TRBD1 agrees at 7 bases. The CDR3 consists of 14 residues. With V trimmed by 6 bases and J by 4 bases, 6 bases remained unmatched. The CDR3 DNA follows: TGTGCCAGCAGGACCGGGACAGACGGAAACACCATATATTTT. This sequence encodes CASRTGTDGNTIYF.

There are many counts of this clonotype. The V gene is TRBV2, the J gene TRBJ2-6, with TRBD1 matching 8 bases. V lost 6 bases, J lost 0 bases, and 7 bases stayed unmatched. The germline CDR1 and CDR2 sequences are SNHLY and FYNNEI. This CDR3 has 17 amino acids. The CDR3 reads CASRADRGISGANVLTF. The CDR3 DNA is TGTGCCAGCAGGGCAGACAGGGGAATCTCTGGGGCCAACGTCCTGACTTTC.

The table lists this clonotype with a few counts. The rearrangement links TRBV12-3 or TRBV12-4 to TRBJ1-5; possible D gene TRBD1, 6 bases. The CDR3 contains 14 residues. V was clipped by 8 bases and J by 3 bases, with 14 bases between them. The CDR3 loop reads CASRSGTTNQPQHF. DNA of the CDR3: TGTGCCAGCCGGTCTGGGACAACCAATCAGCCCCAGCATTTT.

The chain links TRBV19 to TRBJ1-4; D ambiguous. In germline, CDR1 is LNHDA, CDR2 SQIVND (reference sequence). The CDR3 has 13 amino acids. V shed 5 bases and J shed 7 bases, with 11 bases lying between them. The CDR3 nucleotides are TGTGCCAGTAGTGTCCAAAGAGGTGAAAAACTGTTTTTT. Protein: CASSVQRGEKLFF.

There are many counts of this clonotype. This chain joins TRBV28 and TRBJ2-7; 7 positions match TRBD1. The CDR3 is 13 amino acids. Losses at the gene ends were 10 bases for V and 2 bases for J; bases not matched to a gene: 8. The germline V gene encodes CDR1 MDHEN and CDR2 SYDVKM. CDR3 sequence: CATPTGTAYEQYF. Written as DNA, the CDR3 is TGTGCCACCCCGACAGGGACGGCCTACGAGCAGTACTTC.

This clonotype was observed many times. The genes are TRBV5-1 and TRBJ2-3; tentatively, D is TRBD2 (6 bases). The CDR3 has 16 residues. Deletions cut 3 bases from V and 2 bases from J, with 16 bases between. Germline CDR1 reads SGHRS; CDR2 reads YFSETQ. For the CDR3, the DNA is TGCGCCAGCAGCTCCTCTCGGAGGCGGGACACAGATACGCAGTATTTT. This codes for CASSSSRRRDTDTQYF.

This clonotype was seen repeatedly, ten times or more. V usage is TRBV19 and J usage is TRBJ2-1; 9 nucleotides agree with TRBD2. The germline V gene encodes CDR1 LNHDA and CDR2 SQIVND (reference sequence). The CDR3 is 16 amino acids. Trimming at V came to 3 bases and at J to 4 bases, leaving 7 bases not matched to a gene. The CDR3: CASSISSGILYNEQFF. CDR3 nucleotide sequence: TGTGCCAGTAGTATTTCTAGCGGGATACTATACAATGAGCAGTTCTTC.

This clonotype was seen at least ten times. This sequence joins TRBV12-3 or TRBV12-4 and TRBJ1-1; unclear D gene. Trimming shortened V by 6 bases and J by 0 bases, and 5 bases separated the two germline ends. CDR3 length: 12 amino acids. The DNA for the CDR3 is TGTGCCAGCAGCGTTATGAACACTGAAGCTTTCTTT. It yields the protein CASSVMNTEAFF.

This clonotype was counted many times. The CDR3 spells CASSPPFRETQYF. In DNA, the CDR3 is TGTGCCAGCTCACCACCTTTTAGGGAGACCCAGTACTTC. This chain links TRBV18 with TRBJ2-5; D gene ambiguous. CDR3 length equals 13 residues. Deletions cut 0 bases from V and 5 bases from J, with 7 bases between. Germline V lookup: CDR1 KGHSH, CDR2 LQKENI.

This clonotype occurred a few times. The chain uses TRBV24-1 and TRBJ2-3; possibly TRBD1 for D (5 bases). CDR3 length: 13 amino acids. V shed 12 bases and J shed 2 bases, with 14 bases lying between them. Germline CDR1 reads KGHDR; CDR2 reads SFDVKD. This CDR3 reads CASGQGVTDTQYF. In DNA, the CDR3 is TGTGCCTCCGGCCAGGGTGTCACAGATACGCAGTATTTT.

In its sample, this clonotype was seen many times. The V gene is TRBV4-1, the J gene TRBJ2-2; 10 positions match TRBD2. With V trimmed by 4 bases and J by 5 bases, 4 bases remained unmatched. This CDR3 is built from 15 residues. Germline CDR1 is MGHRA and CDR2 is YSYEKL. The CDR3 DNA reads as TGCGCCAGCAGCCTGGGACTAGCGAGAACCGGGGAGCTGTTTTTT. It translates to CASSLGLARTGELFF.

A note on this clonotype: A much larger clone differs from this one at a single base, so this may be a read error. The V and J genes are TRBV25-1 and TRBJ1-2; the D is unclear. The germline CDR1 and CDR2 sequences are MGHDK and SYGVNS. CDR3 size: 12 residues. V gave up 7 bases and J gave up 0 bases, with 6 bases separating them. CDR3 sequence: CASKDPNYGYTF. Written as DNA, the CDR3 is TGTGCCAGCAAAGACCCTAACTATGGCTACACCTTC.

The chain recombines TRBV27 with TRBJ2-2, with 7 bases fitting TRBD2. The CDR3 runs to 17 residues. V gave up 0 bases and J gave up 6 bases; unmatched junction bases: 10. Germline-derived CDR1 and CDR2 are MNHEY and SMNVEV (reference sequence). The CDR3 sequence: CASSLSAGVGHAGELFF. CDR3 coding DNA: TGTGCCAGCAGTTTATCTGCGGGGGTTGGGCATGCCGGGGAGCTGTTTTTT.

V usage is TRBV18 and J usage is TRBJ2-5, with D possibly TRBD1 on 5 matching bases. Trimming removed 3 bases from V and 2 bases from J, with 13 bases in between. Germline V gene data show CDR1 as KGHSH and CDR2 as LQKENI. CDR3 length: 15 residues. The DNA of the CDR3 is TGTGCCAGCTCACCGATCCAGGGTCAGCAAGAGACCCAGTACTTC. Its translation is CASSPIQGQQETQYF.

This clonotype showed up many times. The J gene is TRBJ1-2, the V gene TRBV7-9; D unclear. The V end lost 5 bases, the J end lost 5 bases, and 9 bases lay between the germline ends. The CDR3 is 12 amino acids. The germline V gene encodes CDR1 SEHNR and CDR2 FQNEAQ (reference sequence). The CDR3 loop is CASSPTSYGYTF. In DNA form, the CDR3 reads TGTGCCAGCAGCCCTACATCATATGGCTACACCTTC.

The chain carries TRBV12-3 or TRBV12-4 and TRBJ2-2, with D perhaps TRBD1 (5 bases). The V end lost 5 bases, the J end lost 2 bases, and 9 bases lay between the germline ends. The CDR3 consists of 14 residues. The chain's CDR3 is CASSHDRNTGELFF. CDR3 coding DNA: TGTGCCAGCAGTCACGACAGAAACACCGGGGAGCTGTTTTTT.

This clonotype was observed many times. V usage is TRBV5-1 and J usage is TRBJ2-1, with a tentative D call TRBD2 (5 bases). Trimming pared 0 bases from V and 10 bases from J, leaving 14 bases between. CDR3 length: 14 amino acids. CDR1 and CDR2 (germline): SGHRS, YFSETQ. The CDR3 loop reads CASSLVRLALEQFF. DNA for the CDR3: TGCGCCAGCAGCTTGGTCCGTCTAGCTCTAGAGCAGTTCTTC.